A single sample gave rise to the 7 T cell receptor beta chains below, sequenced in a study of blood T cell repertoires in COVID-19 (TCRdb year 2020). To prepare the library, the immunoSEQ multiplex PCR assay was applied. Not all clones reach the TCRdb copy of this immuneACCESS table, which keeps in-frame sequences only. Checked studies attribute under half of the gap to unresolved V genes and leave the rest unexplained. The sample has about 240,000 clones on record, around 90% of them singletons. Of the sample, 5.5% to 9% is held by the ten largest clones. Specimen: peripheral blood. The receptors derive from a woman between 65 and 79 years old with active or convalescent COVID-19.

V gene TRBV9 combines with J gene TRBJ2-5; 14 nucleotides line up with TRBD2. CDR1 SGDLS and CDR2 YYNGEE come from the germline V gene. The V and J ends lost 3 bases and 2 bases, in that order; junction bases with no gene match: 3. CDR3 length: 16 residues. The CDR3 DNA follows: TGTGCCAGCAGCGCGGGACTAGCGGGGGTTCAAGAGACCCAGTACTTC. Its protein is CASSAGLAGVQETQYF.

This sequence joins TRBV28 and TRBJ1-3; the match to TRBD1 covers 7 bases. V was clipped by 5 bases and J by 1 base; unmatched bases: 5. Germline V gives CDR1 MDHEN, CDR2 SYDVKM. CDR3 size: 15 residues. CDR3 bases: TGTGCCAGCAGTACACAGGGGAGGTCTGGAAACACCATATATTTT. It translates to CASSTQGRSGNTIYF.

CDR3 sequence: CASSQARNDNSPLHF. CDR3 sequence (DNA): TGCGCCAGCAGCCAAGCTAGGAATGATAATTCACCCCTCCACTTT. This sequence joins TRBV4-3 and TRBJ1-6; no clear D gene. The CDR3 covers 15 residues. Germline V gene data show CDR1 as LGHNA and CDR2 as YSLEER. The V end lost 1 base, the J end lost 5 bases, and 9 bases lay between the germline ends.

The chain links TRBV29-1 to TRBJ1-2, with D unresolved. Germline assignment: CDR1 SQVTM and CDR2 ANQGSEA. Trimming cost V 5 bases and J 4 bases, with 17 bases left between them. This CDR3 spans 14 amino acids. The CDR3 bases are TGCAGCGTTTCCGGGGAAGGAAGTATCTATGGCTACACCTTC. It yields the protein CSVSGEGSIYGYTF.

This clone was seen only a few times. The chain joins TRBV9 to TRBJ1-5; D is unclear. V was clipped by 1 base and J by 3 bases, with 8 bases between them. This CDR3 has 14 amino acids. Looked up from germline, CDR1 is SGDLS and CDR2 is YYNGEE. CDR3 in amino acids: CASSVSGSNQPQHF. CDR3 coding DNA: TGTGCCAGCAGCGTAAGTGGCTCCAATCAGCCCCAGCATTTT.

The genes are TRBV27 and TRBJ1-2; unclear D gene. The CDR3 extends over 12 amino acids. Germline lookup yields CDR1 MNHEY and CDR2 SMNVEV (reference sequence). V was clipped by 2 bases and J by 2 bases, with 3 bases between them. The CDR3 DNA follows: TGTGCCAGCAGTTTACGGAACTATGGCTACACCTTC. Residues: CASSLRNYGYTF.

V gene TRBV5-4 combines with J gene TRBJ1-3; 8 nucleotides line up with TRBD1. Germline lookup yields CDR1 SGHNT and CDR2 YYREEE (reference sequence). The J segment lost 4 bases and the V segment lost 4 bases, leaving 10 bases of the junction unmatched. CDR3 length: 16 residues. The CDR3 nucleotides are TGTGCCAGCAGCATAGACGGACAGGGACCAGGAAACACCATATATTTT. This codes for CASSIDGQGPGNTIYF.